This TCR beta chain was identified during a study of CD4 T cells in relation to SARS-CoV-2 and coronaviruses. This clone has more than one count but fewer than ten. Its antigen is not identified. Unexposed donor CD4+ T cells date from about 2010-2019, before the COVID-19 pandemic. CD4+ T cells were isolated from the cells after 10 days of culture. Broader study findings: In around two thirds of donors, memory CD4+ clonotypes crossrecognized SARS-CoV-2 and at least one common cold coronavirus spike.

Method: immunoSEQ multiplex PCR; TCRdb's copy keeps in-frame clones and lacks some. The table has about 26,000 clones, 77% seen once; the top ten hold approximately 18%. Trimming cost V 4 bases and J 0 bases; bases outside gene matches: 6. The CDR3 is made up of 15 amino acids. In germline, CDR1 is SGDLS, CDR2 YYNGEE. The rearrangement joins TRBV9 to TRBJ1-1, with TRBD1 matching over 7 bases. The clonotype originates from a human donor in good health. Sequenced: CD4+ T cells from PBMCs, cultured in vitro. The CDR3 sequence: CASSPLGQLNTEAFF. CDR3 nucleotide sequence: TGTGCCAGCAGCCCGCTGGGACAGTTGAACACTGAAGCTTTCTTT.